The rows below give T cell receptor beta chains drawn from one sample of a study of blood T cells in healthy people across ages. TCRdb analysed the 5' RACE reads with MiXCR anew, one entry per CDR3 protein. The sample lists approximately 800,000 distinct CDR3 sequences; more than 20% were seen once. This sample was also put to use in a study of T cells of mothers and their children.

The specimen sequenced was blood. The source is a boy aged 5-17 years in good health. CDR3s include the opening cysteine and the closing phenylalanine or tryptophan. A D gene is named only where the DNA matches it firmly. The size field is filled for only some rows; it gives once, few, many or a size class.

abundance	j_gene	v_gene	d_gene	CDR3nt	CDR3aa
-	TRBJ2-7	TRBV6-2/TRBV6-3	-	TGTGCCAGCAGTTTTCCGGACACTTTCTACGAGCAGTACTTC	CASSFPDTFYEQYF
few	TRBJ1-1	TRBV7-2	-	TGTGCCAGCAGCACCATAGACAGGCCCACTGAAGCTTTCTTT	CASSTIDRPTEAFF
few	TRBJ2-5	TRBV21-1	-	TGTGCCAGCAGCAAAAAGCAGGGAGGAGAGACCCAGTACTTC	CASSKKQGGETQYF
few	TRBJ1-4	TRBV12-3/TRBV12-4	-	TGTGCCAGCAGCCCGACAGTTACTAATGAAAAACTGTTTTTT	CASSPTVTNEKLFF
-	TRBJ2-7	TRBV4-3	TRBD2	TGCGCCAGCAGCCACACCGGGACTAGCGTCCACGAGCAGTACTTC	CASSHTGTSVHEQYF
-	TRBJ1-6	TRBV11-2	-	TGTGCCAGCAGCTTAGGGGGCCAGGGACGGTCACCCCTCCACTTT	CASSLGGQGRSPLHF
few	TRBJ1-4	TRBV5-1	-	TGCGCCAGCAGTACGGGACGGGACAATGAAAAACTGTTTTTT	CASSTGRDNEKLFF
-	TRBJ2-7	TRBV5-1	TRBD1	TGCGCCAGCAGCTTGGCTTTAACAGGGGGCTCCTACGAGCAGTACTTC	CASSLALTGGSYEQYF
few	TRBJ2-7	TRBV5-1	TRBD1	TGCGCCAGCAGCCTGGGACCCAGACAGGGCTCCTACGAGCAGTACTTC	CASSLGPRQGSYEQYF
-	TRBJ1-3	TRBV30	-	TGTGCCTGGAGCCCTAACGTGGGAGGAAACACCATATATTTT	CAWSPNVGGNTIYF
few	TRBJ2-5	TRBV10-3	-	TGTGCCATCAAGGGGTCGGGGGAGACCCAGTACTTC	CAIKGSGETQYF
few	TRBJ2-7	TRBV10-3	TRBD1	TGTGCCATCAGTGAGTGGGGACAGGGGGCTCCCGAGCAGTACTTC	CAISEWGQGAPEQYF
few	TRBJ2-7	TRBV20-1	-	TGCAGTGCTAGAGATAGGGCCCCGTGGGAGCAGTACTTC	CSARDRAPWEQYF
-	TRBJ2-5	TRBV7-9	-	TGTGCCAGCAGCCCGAGGAGGGTCGAACAAGAGACCCAGTACTTC	CASSPRRVEQETQYF
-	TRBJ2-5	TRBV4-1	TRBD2	TGCGCCAGCAGCGACCGACTAGCGGGCCTTCAAGAGACCCAGTACTTC	CASSDRLAGLQETQYF
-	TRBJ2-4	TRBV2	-	TGTGCCAGCAGTGTTTCAGGGGCGAGAGCCAAAAACATTCAGTACTTC	CASSVSGARAKNIQYF
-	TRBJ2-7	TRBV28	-	TGTGCCAGCAGCACGGGGGCGACCTACGAGCAGTACTTC	CASSTGATYEQYF
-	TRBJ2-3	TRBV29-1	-	TGCAGCGTTGAAGATCGAGCCGGCGGGGCAGATACGCAGTATTTT	CSVEDRAGGADTQYF
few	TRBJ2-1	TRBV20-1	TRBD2	TGCAGTGCTAGCAGAGCGGGATTGAGCTCCTACAATGAGCAGTTCTTC	CSASRAGLSSYNEQFF
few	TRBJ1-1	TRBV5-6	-	TGTGCCAGCAGCTTACTCTCAGGGAATGAAGCTTTCTTT	CASSLLSGNEAFF
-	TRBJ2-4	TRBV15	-	TGTGCCACCAGCCCAAGCCTGGGAGCCAAAAACATTCAGTACTTC	CATSPSLGAKNIQYF
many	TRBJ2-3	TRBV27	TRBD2	TGTGCCAGCAGATTAGCGGGAGGGGATACGCAGTATTTT	CASRLAGGDTQYF
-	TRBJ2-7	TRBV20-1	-	TGCAGTGCTAGGTATCAGGAGGGGGTGGCAGGGGGCTACGAGCAGTACTTC	CSARYQEGVAGGYEQYF
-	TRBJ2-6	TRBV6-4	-	TGTGCCAGCAGTGGCCAGGCCTCTGGGGCCAACGTCCTGACTTTC	CASSGQASGANVLTF
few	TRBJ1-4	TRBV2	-	TGTGCCAGCAGTGGGGCAACTAATGAAAAACTGTTTTTT	CASSGATNEKLFF
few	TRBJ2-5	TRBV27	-	TGTGCCAGCAGTTTACAGCCCTCTCTTCAAGAGACCCAGTACTTC	CASSLQPSLQETQYF
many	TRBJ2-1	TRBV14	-	TGTGCCAGCAGCCCCACGGGACACGGAACCTACAATGAGCAGTTCTTC	CASSPTGHGTYNEQFF
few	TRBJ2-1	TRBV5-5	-	TGTGCCAGCAGCCCCCTTAACTATGGGGTTTCCTACAATGAGCAGTTCTTC	CASSPLNYGVSYNEQFF
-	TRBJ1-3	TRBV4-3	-	TGCGCCAGCAGCCAAGATATCGGGAGCTCTGGAAACACCATATATTTT	CASSQDIGSSGNTIYF
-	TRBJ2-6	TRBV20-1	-	TGCAGTGCTAGTGGGGTCTCTGGGGCCAACGTCCTGACTTTC	CSASGVSGANVLTF
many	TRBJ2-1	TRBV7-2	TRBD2	TGTGCCAGCAGCTTTTGGCTAGCGGGTCGGAATGAGCAGTTCTTC	CASSFWLAGRNEQFF
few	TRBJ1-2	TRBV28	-	TGTGCCAGCAGAACCTCAGAGTCTAACTATGGCTACACCTTC	CASRTSESNYGYTF
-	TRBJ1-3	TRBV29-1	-	TGCAGCGTTGAAGATCTTGGATCCTTCGAGGGAAACACCATATATTTT	CSVEDLGSFEGNTIYF
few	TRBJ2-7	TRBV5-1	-	TGCGCCAGCAGCTTGGTGCGGGGTTTGGACGAGCAGTACTTC	CASSLVRGLDEQYF
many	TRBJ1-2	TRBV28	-	TGTGCCAGCAGTTTGGCGGGACCTAACTATGGCTACACCTTC	CASSLAGPNYGYTF